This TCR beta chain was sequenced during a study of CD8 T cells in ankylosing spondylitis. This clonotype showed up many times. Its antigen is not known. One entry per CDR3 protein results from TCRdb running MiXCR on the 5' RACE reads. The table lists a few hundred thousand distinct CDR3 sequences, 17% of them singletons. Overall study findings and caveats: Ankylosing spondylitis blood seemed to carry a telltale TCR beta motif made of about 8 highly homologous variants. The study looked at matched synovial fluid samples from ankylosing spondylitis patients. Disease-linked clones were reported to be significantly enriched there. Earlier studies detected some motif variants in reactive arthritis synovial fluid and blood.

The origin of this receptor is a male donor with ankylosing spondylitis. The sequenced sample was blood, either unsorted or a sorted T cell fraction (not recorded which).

For the CDR3, the DNA is TGCGCCAGCAGCCCGGGACAGGGAGGGAATGAAAAACTGTTTTTT. It is translated as CASSPGQGGNEKLFF. V usage is TRBV5-1 and J usage is TRBJ1-4; TRBD1 matches 9 bases. V shed 4 bases and J 5 bases; nucleotides not matched to a gene: 6. Germline lookup yields CDR1 SGHRS and CDR2 YFSETQ. The CDR3 covers 15 residues. The variable domain in full, completed from reference TRBV5-1 and TRBJ1-4, reads KAGVTQTPRYLIKTRGQQVTLSCSPISGHRSVSWYQQTPGQGLQFLFEYFSETQRNKGNFPGRFSGRQFSNSRSEMNVSTLELGDSALYLCASSPGQGGNEKLFFGSGTQLSVL.